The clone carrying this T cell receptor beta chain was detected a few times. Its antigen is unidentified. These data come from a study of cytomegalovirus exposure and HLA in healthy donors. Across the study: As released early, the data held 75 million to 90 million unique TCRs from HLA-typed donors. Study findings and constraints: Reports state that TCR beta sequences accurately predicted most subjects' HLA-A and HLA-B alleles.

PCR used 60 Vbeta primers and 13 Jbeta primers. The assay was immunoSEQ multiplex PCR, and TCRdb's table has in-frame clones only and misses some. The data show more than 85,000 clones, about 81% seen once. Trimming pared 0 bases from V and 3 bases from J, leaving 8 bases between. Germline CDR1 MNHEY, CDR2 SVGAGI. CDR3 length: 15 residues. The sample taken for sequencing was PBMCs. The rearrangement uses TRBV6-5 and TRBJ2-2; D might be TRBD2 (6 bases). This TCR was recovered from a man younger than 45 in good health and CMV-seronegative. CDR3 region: CASSYSGLYTGELFF. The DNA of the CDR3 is TGTGCCAGCAGTTACTCAGGACTATACACCGGGGAGCTGTTTTTT.